The 12 T cell receptor beta chains given below trace back to one sample, sequenced in a study of T-cell reconstitution after alpha-beta-depleted transplantation in children. Unique molecular identifiers featured in how the TCRbeta library was prepared. TCRdb ran MiXCR on the PCR reads and lists one entry per CDR3 protein. The sample records some 500,000 distinct CDR3 sequences, around 17% being singletons. The specimen comprised PBMCs from the stem cell graft donor, sampled from the stem cell graft. The source of these receptors is a human donor who donated a stem cell graft to a child with acute lymphoblastic leukemia.

This clonotype was seen only a few times. The chain links TRBV7-2 to TRBJ1-6; no clear D. V lost 5 bases, J lost 7 bases, and 3 bases lay in between. The CDR3 runs 11 residues. Germline CDR1 SGHTA, CDR2 FQGNSA. DNA for the CDR3: TGTGCCAGCAGCGCAAATTCACCCCTCCACTTT. Its protein product is CASSANSPLHF.

The chain recombines TRBV5-1 with TRBJ1-5; D perhaps matches TRBD1 (5 bases). Trimming took off 0 bases at V and 5 bases at J, with 9 bases between the two ends. Germline V CDR1 and CDR2: SGHRS, YFSETQ. The CDR3 extends over 14 amino acids. The CDR3: CASSLDRLDQPQHF. Written as DNA, the CDR3 is TGCGCCAGCAGCTTGGACAGGTTGGATCAGCCCCAGCATTTT. Filled out from reference TRBV5-1 and TRBJ1-5, the complete variable domain reads KAGVTQTPRYLIKTRGQQVTLSCSPISGHRSVSWYQQTPGQGLQFLFEYFSETQRNKGNFPGRFSGRQFSNSRSEMNVSTLELGDSALYLCASSLDRLDQPQHFGDGTRLSIL.

This clonotype was counted between two and nine times. V usage is TRBV29-1 and J usage is TRBJ2-7; 8 nucleotides align to TRBD1. This CDR3 spans 16 amino acids. The V segment lost 2 bases and the J segment 3 bases; nucleotides outside the gene matches: 12. The germline V gene has CDR1 SQVTM and CDR2 ANQGSEA. The DNA for the CDR3 is TGCAGCGTTGAAAAGTGGGTCCGGGACAGGATCTACGAGCAGTACTTC. Translated, it gives CSVEKWVRDRIYEQYF.

This clonotype was recorded only once. The V call is TRBV6-1, the J call TRBJ2-2, with TRBD1 identical over 7 bases. J gave up 10 bases and V 4 bases, and 3 bases lay outside the gene matches. The CDR3 length is 12 residues. Germline CDR1 and CDR2: MNHNS and SASEGT. Here the CDR3 reads CASSVQGLELFF. CDR3 nucleotides: TGTGCCAGCAGTGTACAGGGGCTGGAGCTGTTTTTT.

The gene calls are TRBV18 and TRBJ1-5; maybe TRBD1 (5 bases). The germline gives CDR1 KGHSH, CDR2 LQKENI. Trimming pared 6 bases from V and 0 bases from J, leaving 6 bases between. The CDR3 is 13 residues long. The CDR3, as DNA: TGTGCCAGCTCGACAGATAGCAATCAGCCCCAGCATTTT. This codes for CASSTDSNQPQHF.

A few counts support this clonotype. This rearrangement joins TRBV2 to TRBJ1-1; 9 bases match TRBD1. Trimming at V came to 4 bases and at J to 5 bases, leaving 11 bases not matched to a gene. The germline gives CDR1 SNHLY, CDR2 FYNNEI. This CDR3 has 16 residues. Here the CDR3 reads CASSAHRGLYDTEAFF. The DNA of the CDR3 is TGTGCCAGCAGTGCCCACAGGGGGCTGTATGATACTGAAGCTTTCTTT.

The V gene is TRBV29-1, the J gene TRBJ2-7, with a weak D call TRBD1 (6 bases). Trimming pared 6 bases from V and 3 bases from J, leaving 30 bases between. The CDR3 sequence is 18 residues long. Per germline, CDR1 SQVTM and CDR2 ANQGSEA. CDR3 in amino acids: CSVVPPSIDRHIGYEQYF. CDR3 nucleotide sequence: TGCAGCGTCGTCCCCCCATCTATTGACAGGCACATCGGCTACGAGCAGTACTTC.

The chain couples TRBV20-1 to TRBJ1-3; tentative D call: TRBD1 (5 bases). The CDR3 is made up of 17 amino acids. The germline gives CDR1 DFQATT, CDR2 SNEGSKA (reference sequence). V gave up 0 bases and J gave up 0 bases, with 15 bases separating them. In DNA, the CDR3 is TGCAGTGCTAGAGATCCCTACAGGCCTAGCTCTGGAAACACCATATATTTT. Amino acids: CSARDPYRPSSGNTIYF.

V gene TRBV5-1 combines with J gene TRBJ2-3, with a weak D call TRBD1 (6 bases). V lost 4 bases to trimming and J lost 4 bases, with 16 bases between them. Germline loops: CDR1 SGHRS, CDR2 YFSETQ. The CDR3 sequence is 15 residues long. The CDR3 sequence: CASSLLGAIPDTQYF. CDR3 DNA sequence: TGCGCCAGCAGCCTGTTGGGGGCGATTCCAGATACGCAGTATTTT. Combining the CDR3 with reference TRBV5-1 and TRBJ2-3 gives the whole variable domain KAGVTQTPRYLIKTRGQQVTLSCSPISGHRSVSWYQQTPGQGLQFLFEYFSETQRNKGNFPGRFSGRQFSNSRSEMNVSTLELGDSALYLCASSLLGAIPDTQYFGPGTRLTVL.

Turning to this clonotype: A much larger clonotype is one base distant, so this may be a read error. The V gene is TRBV12-3 or TRBV12-4, the J gene TRBJ1-5; tentative D call: TRBD1 (5 bases). This CDR3 has 16 amino acids. CDR3 region: CAGSLELGGVNQPQHF. The CDR3 DNA sequence: TGTGCCGGCAGTTTAGAGCTCGGGGGTGTCAATCAGCCCCAGCATTTT.

The rearrangement uses TRBV6-5 and TRBJ1-1; possible D gene TRBD1, 5 bases. V dropped 0 bases and J dropped 1 base, with 9 bases sitting between them. The CDR3 sequence is 15 residues long. Germline-derived CDR1 and CDR2 are MNHEY and SVGAGI. The CDR3 protein is CASSYSWTQNTEAFF. CDR3 in DNA: TGTGCCAGCAGTTACTCATGGACACAGAACACTGAAGCTTTCTTT.

This clonotype was detected many times. This rearrangement joins TRBV10-3 to TRBJ2-2; TRBD2 agrees at 7 bases. V lost 6 bases to trimming and J lost 4 bases; unmatched junction nucleotides: 8. Per the germline V gene, CDR1 is ENHRY and CDR2 is SYGVKD. CDR3 length: 15 residues. The CDR3 DNA reads TGTGCCATCAGCGACCCACGCGGGAGCACCGGGGAGCTGTTTTTT. Translated, it gives CAISDPRGSTGELFF.